This is a list of T cell receptor beta chains from one sample in a study of T cells in localized non-small cell lung cancer. Data came from immunoSEQ multiplex PCR; TCRdb stores just in-frame clones and leaves some out. This sample carries 45,000 to 65,000 clones, roughly 80% of them seen once, and the ten largest clones take roughly 4%. The sequenced sample was PBMCs, obtained before any cancer treatment. The receptors were gathered from a woman aged 35-75 years with stage II lung adenocarcinoma. CDR3s include the opening cysteine and the closing phenylalanine or tryptophan. A D gene is named only where the DNA matches it firmly. Only part of the rows carry a size: once, few, many, or a class if the clone is expanded.

D	V	J	size	CDR3	DNA
NA	TRBV6-1	TRBJ1-1	NA	CASSFLNTEAFF	TGTGCCAGCTCCTTCTTGAACACTGAAGCTTTCTTT
NA	TRBV7-2	TRBJ1-3	NA	CASSSAPGTGNTIYF	TGTGCCAGCAGCTCGGCACCAGGGACTGGAAACACCATATATTTT
NA	TRBV9	TRBJ2-5	NA	CASSPGGQETQYF	TGTGCCAGCAGCCCCGGCGGGCAAGAGACCCAGTACTTC
TRBD2	TRBV27	TRBJ2-3	NA	CASSLPSGGTSTDTQYF	TGTGCCAGCAGTTTACCCAGCGGGGGGACCTCCACAGATACGCAGTATTTT
TRBD1	TRBV19	TRBJ2-2	NA	CASSLETGATGELFF	TGTGCCAGTAGTCTCGAGACAGGGGCCACCGGGGAGCTGTTTTTT
NA	TRBV28	TRBJ2-7	NA	CASSLDGDLTYEQYF	TGTGCCAGCAGTTTGGACGGGGACCTCACCTACGAGCAGTACTTC
NA	TRBV27	TRBJ1-3	NA	CASSLNSGNTIYF	TGTGCCAGCAGTTTGAACTCTGGAAACACCATATATTTT
NA	TRBV6-5	TRBJ2-3	NA	CASSPPGDTQYF	TGTGCCAGCAGTCCCCCTGGAGATACGCAGTATTTT
NA	TRBV7-9	TRBJ1-1	NA	CASSSSGGPGLRAFF	TGTGCCAGCAGCTCCTCCGGGGGGCCGGGTCTTCGAGCTTTCTTT
NA	TRBV27	TRBJ1-4	NA	CASSLYSQGGNEKLFF	TGTGCCAGCAGTTTATACTCACAGGGAGGTAATGAAAAACTGTTTTTT
NA	TRBV4-1	TRBJ1-1	NA	CASSRTEGNTEAFF	TGCGCCAGCAGCCGAACCGAAGGGAACACTGAAGCTTTCTTT
TRBD1	TRBV30	TRBJ1-2	NA	CAWSPGQGGYTF	TGTGCCTGGAGTCCCGGACAGGGGGGCTACACCTTC
TRBD1	TRBV5-4	TRBJ2-1	once	CASSPTGVRNEQFF	TGTGCCAGCAGCCCTACAGGGGTACGGAATGAGCAGTTCTTC
NA	TRBV18	TRBJ1-5	NA	CASSPGVSNQPQHF	TGTGCCAGCTCACCGGGGGTTAGCAATCAGCCCCAGCATTTT
NA	TRBV21-1	TRBJ2-6	NA	CASSKEGKAGANVLTF	TGTGCCAGCAGCAAAGAAGGCAAGGCAGGGGCCAACGTCCTGACTTTC
NA	TRBV29-1	TRBJ1-3	once	CSVERGSLSGNTIYF	TGCAGCGTTGAGAGAGGCTCACTCTCTGGAAACACCATATATTTT
TRBD1	TRBV28	TRBJ1-4	NA	CASRTTGATNEKLFF	TGTGCCAGCAGGACAACAGGGGCAACTAATGAAAAACTGTTTTTT
NA	TRBV10-3	TRBJ1-5	NA	CAISEVGSNQPQHF	TGTGCCATCAGTGAGGTTGGTAGCAATCAGCCCCAGCATTTT
TRBD1	TRBV5-1	TRBJ2-7	NA	CASSLSPVGTGDLEQYF	TGCGCCAGCAGCCTCTCCCCGGTGGGGACAGGGGATCTCGAGCAGTACTTC
TRBD1	TRBV18	TRBJ1-1	NA	CASSPGQRTEAFF	TGTGCCAGCTCACCGGGACAGCGGACTGAAGCTTTCTTT
NA	TRBV10-3	TRBJ2-3	once	CAISVTGTEEADTQYF	TGTGCCATCAGTGTTACCGGGACTGAAGAAGCAGATACGCAGTATTTT
TRBD1	TRBV6-1	TRBJ1-1	NA	CASSEGNWGGQDTEAFF	TGTGCCAGCAGTGAGGGGAATTGGGGGGGACAGGACACTGAAGCTTTCTTT
NA	TRBV27	TRBJ2-7	NA	CASSPRGDEQYF	TGTGCCAGCAGCCCTAGGGGGGACGAGCAGTACTTC
NA	TRBV14	TRBJ1-1	NA	CASSRHTEAFF	TGTGCCAGCAGCCGTCACACTGAAGCTTTCTTT
NA	TRBV7-9	TRBJ2-7	NA	CASNTPGSDEQYF	TGTGCCAGCAATACCCCGGGTAGCGACGAGCAGTACTTC
NA	TRBV7-6	TRBJ1-1	NA	CASSPALGTEAFF	TGTGCCAGCAGCCCAGCTTTAGGCACTGAAGCTTTCTTT
TRBD1	TRBV19	TRBJ2-1	few	CATRGDRGHEQFF	TGTGCCACCCGAGGGGACAGGGGCCATGAGCAGTTCTTC
NA	TRBV6-5	TRBJ1-5	NA	CASSSWGTQQPQHF	TGTGCCAGCAGTTCATGGGGGACCCAACAGCCCCAGCATTTT
TRBD2	TRBV29-1	TRBJ2-1	NA	CSVHTSGGLPFDNEQFF	TGCAGCGTCCATACTAGCGGGGGCCTCCCTTTCGACAATGAGCAGTTCTTC
NA	TRBV25-1	TRBJ1-5	NA	CASSGETDNQPQHF	TGTGCCAGCAGTGGGGAAACGGACAATCAGCCCCAGCATTTT
NA	TRBV5-1	TRBJ1-2	few	CASSFSDEYGYTF	TGCGCCAGCAGCTTCTCCGACGAATATGGCTACACCTTC
NA	TRBV5-1	TRBJ1-4	NA	CASRISGTENEKLFF	TGCGCCAGCAGAATTTCCGGGACCGAGAATGAAAAACTGTTTTTT
NA	TRBV10-3	TRBJ1-2	NA	CAISVGDTYGYTF	TGTGCCATCAGTGTAGGAGATACCTATGGCTACACCTTC
TRBD1	TRBV10-3	TRBJ1-6	NA	CAISGTGVNSPLHF	TGTGCCATCAGTGGAACAGGGGTAAATTCACCCCTCCACTTT
NA	TRBV5-1	TRBJ1-2	NA	CASSLTADYGYTF	TGCGCCAGCAGCTTAACGGCGGACTATGGCTACACCTTC
TRBD2	TRBV6-5	TRBJ2-2	NA	CASSYSGGDGGELFF	TGTGCCAGCAGTTACTCGGGAGGGGACGGCGGGGAGCTGTTTTTT
NA	TRBV19	TRBJ1-2	few	CASLGAPTQWGYGYTF	TGTGCCAGTCTGGGGGCCCCTACCCAATGGGGCTATGGCTACACCTTC
NA	TRBV5-1	TRBJ2-5	NA	CASSLGGEAGAFQETQYF	TGCGCCAGCAGCTTGGGAGGGGAGGCGGGGGCATTCCAAGAGACCCAGTACTTC
TRBD1	TRBV5-1	TRBJ2-7	NA	CASSSYPGGGYEQYF	TGCGCCAGCAGCTCTTACCCAGGGGGCGGGTACGAGCAGTACTTC
NA	TRBV7-2	TRBJ2-7	NA	CASSLDGARPTYEQYF	TGTGCCAGCAGCTTAGATGGGGCGCGCCCGACCTACGAGCAGTACTTC
NA	TRBV28	TRBJ1-1	medium-sized	CASSLLARTEAFF	TGTGCCAGCAGTTTATTGGCTCGCACTGAAGCTTTCTTT
NA	TRBV7-3	TRBJ1-2	NA	CASSLDSRGDGYTF	TGTGCCAGCAGCTTAGATTCACGCGGTGATGGCTACACCTTC
NA	TRBV9	TRBJ1-3	NA	CASSVGGAPGNTIYF	TGTGCCAGCAGCGTAGGAGGGGCTCCTGGAAACACCATATATTTT
NA	TRBV7-2	TRBJ2-1	NA	CASTPGGSSYNEQFF	TGTGCCAGCACTCCTGGGGGGAGCTCCTACAATGAGCAGTTCTTC